This T cell receptor (beta chain) was observed in a study of blood T cell repertoires in COVID-19. For the study at large: PBMCs, B-cell-depleted T cells, or T cells provided the cDNA or gDNA that made up the material.

The CDR3 extends over 16 amino acids. Germline V gives CDR1 LNHNV, CDR2 YYDKDF (reference sequence). The J segment lost 3 bases and the V segment lost 1 base, leaving 6 bases of the junction unmatched. Repertoires were generated with immunoSEQ multiplex PCR, while TCRdb's copy carries only in-frame clones and drops some. The sample lists around 230,000 clones, about 88% seen once, with 2.5% to 3% in the top ten. The rearrangement joins TRBV15 to TRBJ2-5; TRBD1 agrees at 9 bases. The sample was PBMCs or T cells enriched from blood (not recorded which). This sequence was found in a woman aged 25 to 45 who had recovered from COVID-19. CDR3 sequence: CATSRALTGGEETQYF. The CDR3 DNA sequence: TGTGCCACCAGCAGAGCCCTAACAGGGGGCGAAGAGACCCAGTACTTC.